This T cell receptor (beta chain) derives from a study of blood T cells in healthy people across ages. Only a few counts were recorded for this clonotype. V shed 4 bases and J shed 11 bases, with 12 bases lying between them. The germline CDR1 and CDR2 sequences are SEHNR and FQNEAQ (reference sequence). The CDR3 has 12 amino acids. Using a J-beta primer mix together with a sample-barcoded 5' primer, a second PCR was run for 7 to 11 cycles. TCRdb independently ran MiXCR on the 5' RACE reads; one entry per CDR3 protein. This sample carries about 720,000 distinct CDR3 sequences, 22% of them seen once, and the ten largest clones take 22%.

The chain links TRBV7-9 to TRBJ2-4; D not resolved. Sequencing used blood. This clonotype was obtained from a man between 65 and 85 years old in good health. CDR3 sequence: CASSSNTHVQYF. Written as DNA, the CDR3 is TGTGCCAGCAGCTCGAATACACACGTTCAGTACTTC.